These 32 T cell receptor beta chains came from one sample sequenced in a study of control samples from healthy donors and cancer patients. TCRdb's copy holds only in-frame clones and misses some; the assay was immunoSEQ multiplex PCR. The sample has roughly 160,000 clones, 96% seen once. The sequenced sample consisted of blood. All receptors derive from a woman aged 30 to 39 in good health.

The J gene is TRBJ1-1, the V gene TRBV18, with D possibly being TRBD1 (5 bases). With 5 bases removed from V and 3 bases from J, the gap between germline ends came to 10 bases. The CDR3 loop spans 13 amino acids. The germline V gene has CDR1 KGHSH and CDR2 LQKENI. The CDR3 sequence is CASSTDSYTEAFF. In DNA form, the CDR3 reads TGTGCCAGCTCAACAGACAGTTACACTGAAGCTTTCTTT.

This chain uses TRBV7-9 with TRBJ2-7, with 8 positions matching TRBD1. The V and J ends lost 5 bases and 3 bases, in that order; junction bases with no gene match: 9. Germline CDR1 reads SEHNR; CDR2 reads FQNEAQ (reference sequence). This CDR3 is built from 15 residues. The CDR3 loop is CASSRRQGSRYEQYF. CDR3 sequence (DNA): TGTGCCAGCAGCAGAAGACAGGGGTCCCGCTACGAGCAGTACTTC.

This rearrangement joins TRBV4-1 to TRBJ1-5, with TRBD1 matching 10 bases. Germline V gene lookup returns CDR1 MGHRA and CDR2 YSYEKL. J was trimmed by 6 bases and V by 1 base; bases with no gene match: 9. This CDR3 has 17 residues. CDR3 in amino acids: CASSQVVWDRGAQPQHF. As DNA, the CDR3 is TGCGCCAGCAGCCAAGTGGTCTGGGACAGGGGTGCTCAGCCCCAGCATTTT.

This CDR3 is CASSPWNRFDEQFF. In DNA form, the CDR3 reads TGTGCCAGCAGCCCCTGGAACAGGTTTGATGAGCAGTTCTTC. The chain uses TRBV9 and TRBJ2-1; D is perhaps TRBD1 (5 bases). CDR3 length: 14 residues. V lost 4 bases to trimming and J lost 8 bases, with 16 bases between them. The germline gives CDR1 SGDLS, CDR2 YYNGEE.

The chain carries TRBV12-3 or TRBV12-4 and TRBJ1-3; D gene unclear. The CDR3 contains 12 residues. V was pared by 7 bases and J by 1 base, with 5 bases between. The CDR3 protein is CASTFSGNTIYF. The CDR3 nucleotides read TGTGCCAGCACCTTTTCTGGAAACACCATATATTTT.

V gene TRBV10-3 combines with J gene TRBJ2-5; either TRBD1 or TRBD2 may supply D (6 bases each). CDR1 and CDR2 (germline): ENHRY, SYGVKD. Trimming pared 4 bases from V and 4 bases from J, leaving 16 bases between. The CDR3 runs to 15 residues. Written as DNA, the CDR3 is TGTGCCATCAGTGTGACTAGGGGGAGAACAGAGACCCAGTACTTC. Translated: CAISVTRGRTETQYF.

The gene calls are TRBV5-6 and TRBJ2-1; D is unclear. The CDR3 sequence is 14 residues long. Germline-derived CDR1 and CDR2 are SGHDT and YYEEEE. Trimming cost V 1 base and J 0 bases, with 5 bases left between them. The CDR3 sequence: CASSLILSYNEQFF. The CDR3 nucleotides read TGTGCCAGCAGCTTGATTCTCTCCTACAATGAGCAGTTCTTC.

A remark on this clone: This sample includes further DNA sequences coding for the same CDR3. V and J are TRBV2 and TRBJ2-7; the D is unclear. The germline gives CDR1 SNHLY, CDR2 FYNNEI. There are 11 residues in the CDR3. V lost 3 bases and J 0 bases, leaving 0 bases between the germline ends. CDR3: CASSDSYEQYF. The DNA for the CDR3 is TGTGCCAGCAGTGACTCCTACGAGCAGTACTTC.

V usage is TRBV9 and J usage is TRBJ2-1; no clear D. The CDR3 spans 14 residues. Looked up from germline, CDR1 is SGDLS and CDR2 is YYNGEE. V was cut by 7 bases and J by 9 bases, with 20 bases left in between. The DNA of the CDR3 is TGTGCCAGCGGGGTTGCGGCTCTGTCGGGTGAGCAGTTCTTC. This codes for CASGVAALSGEQFF. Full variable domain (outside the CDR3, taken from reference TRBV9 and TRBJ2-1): DSGVTQTPKHLITATGQRVTLRCSPRSGDLSVYWYQQSLDQGLQFLIQYYNGEERAKGNILERFSAQQFPDLHSELNLSSLELGDSALYFCASGVAALSGEQFFGPGTRLTVL.

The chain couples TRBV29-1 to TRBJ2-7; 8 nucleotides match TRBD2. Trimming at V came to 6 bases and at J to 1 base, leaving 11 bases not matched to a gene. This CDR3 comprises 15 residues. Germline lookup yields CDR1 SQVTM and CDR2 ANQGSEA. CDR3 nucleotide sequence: TGCAGCGTCGCTCCCGGGACTAGGGAATCCTACGAGCAGTACTTC. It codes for CSVAPGTRESYEQYF.

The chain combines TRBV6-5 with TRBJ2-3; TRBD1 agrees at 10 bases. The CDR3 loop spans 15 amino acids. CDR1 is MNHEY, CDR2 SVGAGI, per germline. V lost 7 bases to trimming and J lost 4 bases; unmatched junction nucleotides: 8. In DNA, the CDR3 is TGTGCCAGCACCCAGACAGGGGGCCTTGCAGATACGCAGTATTTT. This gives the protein CASTQTGGLADTQYF.

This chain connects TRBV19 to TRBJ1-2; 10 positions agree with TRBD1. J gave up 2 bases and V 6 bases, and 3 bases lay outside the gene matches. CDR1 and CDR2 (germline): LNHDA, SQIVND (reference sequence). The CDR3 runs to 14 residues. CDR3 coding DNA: TGTGCCAGTAGGGGACAGGGGAGAAACTATGGCTACACCTTC. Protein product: CASRGQGRNYGYTF.

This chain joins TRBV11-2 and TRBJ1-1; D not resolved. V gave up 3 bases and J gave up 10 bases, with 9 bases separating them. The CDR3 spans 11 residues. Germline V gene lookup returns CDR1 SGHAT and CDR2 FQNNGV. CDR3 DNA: TGTGCCAGCAGCTTGGGCCGGGCAGCTTTCTTT. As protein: CASSLGRAAFF.

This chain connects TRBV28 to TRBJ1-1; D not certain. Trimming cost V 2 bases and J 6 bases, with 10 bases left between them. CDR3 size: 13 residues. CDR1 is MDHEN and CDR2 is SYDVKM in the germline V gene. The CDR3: CASSLSAGAEAFF. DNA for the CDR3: TGTGCCAGCAGTTTAAGTGCAGGCGCTGAAGCTTTCTTT.

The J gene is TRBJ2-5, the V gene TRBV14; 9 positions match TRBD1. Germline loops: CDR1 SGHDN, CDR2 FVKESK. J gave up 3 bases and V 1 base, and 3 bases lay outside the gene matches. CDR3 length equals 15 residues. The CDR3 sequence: CASSQGTGEEETQYF. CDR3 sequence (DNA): TGTGCCAGCAGCCAAGGGACAGGGGAGGAAGAGACCCAGTACTTC.

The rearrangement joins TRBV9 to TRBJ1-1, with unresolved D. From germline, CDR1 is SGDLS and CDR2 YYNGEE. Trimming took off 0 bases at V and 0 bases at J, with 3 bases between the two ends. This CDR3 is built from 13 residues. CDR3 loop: CASSVAMNTEAFF. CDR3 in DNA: TGTGCCAGCAGCGTAGCGATGAACACTGAAGCTTTCTTT.

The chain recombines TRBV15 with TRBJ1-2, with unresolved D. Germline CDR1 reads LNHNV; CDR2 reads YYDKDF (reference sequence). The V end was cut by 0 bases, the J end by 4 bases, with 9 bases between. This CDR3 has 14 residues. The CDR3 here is CATSRELGSYGYTF. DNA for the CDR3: TGTGCCACCAGCAGAGAACTGGGGAGCTATGGCTACACCTTC. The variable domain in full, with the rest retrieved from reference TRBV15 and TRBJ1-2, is DAMVIQNPRYQVTQFGKPVTLSCSQTLNHNVMYWYQQKSSQAPKLLFHYYDKDFNNEADTPDNFQSRRPNTSFCFLDIRSPGLGDTAMYLCATSRELGSYGYTFGSGTRLTVV.

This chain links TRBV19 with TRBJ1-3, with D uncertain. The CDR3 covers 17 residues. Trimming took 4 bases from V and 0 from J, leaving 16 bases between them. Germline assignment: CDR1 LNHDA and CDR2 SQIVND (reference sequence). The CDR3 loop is CASSTLVVHHSGNTIYF. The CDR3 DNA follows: TGTGCCAGTAGTACCCTCGTAGTCCACCACTCTGGAAACACCATATATTTT.

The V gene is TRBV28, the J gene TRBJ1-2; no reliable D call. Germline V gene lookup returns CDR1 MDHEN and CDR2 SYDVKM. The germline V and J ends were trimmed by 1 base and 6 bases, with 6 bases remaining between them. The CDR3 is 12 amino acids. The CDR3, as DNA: TGTGCCAGCAGTTTATACCCGGATGGCTACACCTTC. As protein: CASSLYPDGYTF.

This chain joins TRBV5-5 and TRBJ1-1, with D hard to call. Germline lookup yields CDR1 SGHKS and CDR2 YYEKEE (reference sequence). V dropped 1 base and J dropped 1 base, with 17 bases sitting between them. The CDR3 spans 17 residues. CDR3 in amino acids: CASSLPRSENKNTEAFF. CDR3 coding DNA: TGTGCCAGCAGCTTGCCGAGGTCAGAAAACAAGAACACTGAAGCTTTCTTT. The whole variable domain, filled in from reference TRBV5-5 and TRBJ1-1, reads DAGVTQSPTHLIKTRGQQVTLRCSPISGHKSVSWYQQVLGQGPQFIFQYYEKEERGRGNFPDRFSARQFPNYSSELNVNALLLGDSALYLCASSLPRSENKNTEAFFGQGTRLTVV.

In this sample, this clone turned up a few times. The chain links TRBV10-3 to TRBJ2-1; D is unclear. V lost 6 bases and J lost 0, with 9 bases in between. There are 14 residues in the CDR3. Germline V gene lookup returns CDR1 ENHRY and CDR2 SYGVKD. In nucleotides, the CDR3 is TGTGCCATCAGCCTATCGGACTCCTACAATGAGCAGTTCTTC. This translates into CAISLSDSYNEQFF.

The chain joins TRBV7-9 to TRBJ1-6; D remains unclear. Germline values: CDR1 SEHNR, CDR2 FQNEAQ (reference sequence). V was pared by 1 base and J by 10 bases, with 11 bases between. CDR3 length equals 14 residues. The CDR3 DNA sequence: TGTGCCAGCAGCTTAGTCCTGGGTGACTCACCCCTCCACTTT. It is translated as CASSLVLGDSPLHF.

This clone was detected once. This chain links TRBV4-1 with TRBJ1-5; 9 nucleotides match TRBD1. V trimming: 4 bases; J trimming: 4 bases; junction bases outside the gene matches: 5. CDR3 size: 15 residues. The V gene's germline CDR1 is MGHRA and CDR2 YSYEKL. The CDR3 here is CASSPGTGPNQPQHF. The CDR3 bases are TGCGCCAGCAGCCCCGGGACAGGGCCTAATCAGCCCCAGCATTTT.

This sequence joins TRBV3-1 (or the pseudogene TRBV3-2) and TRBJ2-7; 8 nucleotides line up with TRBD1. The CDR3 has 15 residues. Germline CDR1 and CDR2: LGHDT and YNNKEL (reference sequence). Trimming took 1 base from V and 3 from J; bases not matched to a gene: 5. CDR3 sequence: CASSQGAGQGYEQYF. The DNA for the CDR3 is TGTGCCAGCAGCCAAGGAGCCGGACAGGGCTACGAGCAGTACTTC.

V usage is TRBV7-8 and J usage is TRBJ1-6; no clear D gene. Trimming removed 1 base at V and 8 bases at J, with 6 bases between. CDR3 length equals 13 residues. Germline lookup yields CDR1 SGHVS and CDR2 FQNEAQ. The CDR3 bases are TGTGCCAGCAGCTTAGTCCCCGATTCACCCCTCCACTTT. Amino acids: CASSLVPDSPLHF.

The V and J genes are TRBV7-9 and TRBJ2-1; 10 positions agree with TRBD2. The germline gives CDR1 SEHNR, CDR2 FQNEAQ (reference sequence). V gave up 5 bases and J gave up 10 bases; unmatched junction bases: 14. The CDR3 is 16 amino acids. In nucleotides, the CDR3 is TGTGCCAGCAGCCATTTACTAGCGGGATACGGGGGGGAGCAGTTCTTC. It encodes CASSHLLAGYGGEQFF.

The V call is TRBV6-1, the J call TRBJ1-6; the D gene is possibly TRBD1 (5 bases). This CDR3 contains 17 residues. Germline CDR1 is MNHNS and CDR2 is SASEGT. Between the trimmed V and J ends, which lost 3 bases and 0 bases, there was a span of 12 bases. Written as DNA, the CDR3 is TGTGCCAGCAGTGACAGGGCCATGAGCTCCTATAATTCACCCCTCCACTTT. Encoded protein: CASSDRAMSSYNSPLHF.

The CDR3 bases are TGTGCCAGCAGTGAATTCGAGACTAGCTTCTACGAGCAGTACTTC. Translation gives CASSEFETSFYEQYF. This chain links TRBV6-1 with TRBJ2-7; 7 bases map to TRBD2. There are 15 residues in the CDR3. CDR1 and CDR2 (germline): MNHNS, SASEGT. The J segment lost 3 bases and the V segment lost 2 bases, leaving 7 bases of the junction unmatched.

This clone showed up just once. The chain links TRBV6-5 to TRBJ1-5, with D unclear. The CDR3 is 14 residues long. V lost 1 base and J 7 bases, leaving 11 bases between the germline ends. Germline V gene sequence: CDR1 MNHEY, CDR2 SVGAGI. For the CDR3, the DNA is TGTGCCAGCAGTTACTTACCTCATCGACAGCCCCAGCATTTT. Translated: CASSYLPHRQPQHF.

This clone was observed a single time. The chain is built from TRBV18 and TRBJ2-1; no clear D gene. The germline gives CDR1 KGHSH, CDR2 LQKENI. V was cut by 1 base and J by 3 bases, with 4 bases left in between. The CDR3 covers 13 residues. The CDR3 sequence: CASSPQNYNEQFF. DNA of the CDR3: TGTGCCAGCTCACCACAAAACTACAATGAGCAGTTCTTC.

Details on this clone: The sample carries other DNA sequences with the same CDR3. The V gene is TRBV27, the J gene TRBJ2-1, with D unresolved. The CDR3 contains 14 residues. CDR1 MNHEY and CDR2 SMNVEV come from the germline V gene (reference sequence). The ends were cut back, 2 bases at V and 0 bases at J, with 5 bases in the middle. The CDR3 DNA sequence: TGTGCCAGCAGTTTAGGAAGCTCCTACAATGAGCAGTTCTTC. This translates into CASSLGSSYNEQFF.

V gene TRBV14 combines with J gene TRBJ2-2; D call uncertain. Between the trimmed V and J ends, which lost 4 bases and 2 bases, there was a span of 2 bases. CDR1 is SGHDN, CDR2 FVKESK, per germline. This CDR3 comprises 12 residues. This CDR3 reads CASSLNTGELFF. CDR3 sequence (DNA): TGTGCCAGCAGCCTTAACACCGGGGAGCTGTTTTTT. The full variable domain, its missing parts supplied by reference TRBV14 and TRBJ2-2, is EAGVTQFPSHSVIEKGQTVTLRCDPISGHDNLYWYRRVMGKEIKFLLHFVKESKQDESGMPNNRFLAERTGGTYSTLKVQPAELEDSGVYFCASSLNTGELFFGEGSRLTVL.